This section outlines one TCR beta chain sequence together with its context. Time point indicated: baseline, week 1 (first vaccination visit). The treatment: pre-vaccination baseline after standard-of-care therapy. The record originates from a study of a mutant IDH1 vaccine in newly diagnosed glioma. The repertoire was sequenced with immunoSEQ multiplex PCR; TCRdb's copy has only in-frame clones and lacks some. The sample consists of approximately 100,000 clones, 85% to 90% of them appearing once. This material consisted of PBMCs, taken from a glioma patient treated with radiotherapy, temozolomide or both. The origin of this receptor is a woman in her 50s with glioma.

The chain's CDR3 is CASSREAGLITSYGYTF. The CDR3 DNA reads TGCGCCAGCAGCCGAGAGGCAGGGCTCATTACGTCCTATGGCTACACCTTC. V is TRBV10-2 and J is TRBJ1-2; TRBD1 is a possible D gene (5 bases). V lost 6 bases, J lost 4 bases, and 24 bases lay in between. This CDR3 contains 17 residues. Germline loops: CDR1 WSHSY, CDR2 SAAADI.